The clone carrying this T cell receptor (beta chain) came up a few times. As yet, its antigen is unknown. TCRbeta library preparation incorporated unique molecular identifiers. TCRdb independently ran MiXCR on the PCR reads; one entry per CDR3 protein. This table has fewer than 700,000 distinct CDR3 sequences, 23% appearing once. V lost 4 bases, J lost 1 base, and 4 bases stayed unmatched. Germline-derived CDR1 and CDR2 are DFQATT and SNEGSKA (reference sequence). This CDR3 is 14 amino acids long. The sample originates from a study of T-cell reconstitution after alpha-beta-depleted transplantation in children. Study results and caveats: Surviving thymic progenitors and recipient T cells were the source of high TCRbeta diversity at day 60 in some patients. Expanded clones from the graft, numbering several hundred, reportedly supplied alpha-beta T cells about two months after transplant.

This receptor was taken from a boy under two years old who had a stem cell transplant for acute myeloid leukemia, so the T cells may come from the graft donor. The material sequenced was PBMCs, mostly from graft donor cells, taken 360 days after TCRalphabeta/CD19-depleted stem cell transplant. The chain has TRBV20-1 and TRBJ1-5; 7 nucleotides agree with TRBD1. This chain's CDR3 is CSATDRVSNQPQHF. The CDR3 DNA is TGCAGTGCTACCGACAGGGTGAGCAATCAGCCCCAGCATTTT.